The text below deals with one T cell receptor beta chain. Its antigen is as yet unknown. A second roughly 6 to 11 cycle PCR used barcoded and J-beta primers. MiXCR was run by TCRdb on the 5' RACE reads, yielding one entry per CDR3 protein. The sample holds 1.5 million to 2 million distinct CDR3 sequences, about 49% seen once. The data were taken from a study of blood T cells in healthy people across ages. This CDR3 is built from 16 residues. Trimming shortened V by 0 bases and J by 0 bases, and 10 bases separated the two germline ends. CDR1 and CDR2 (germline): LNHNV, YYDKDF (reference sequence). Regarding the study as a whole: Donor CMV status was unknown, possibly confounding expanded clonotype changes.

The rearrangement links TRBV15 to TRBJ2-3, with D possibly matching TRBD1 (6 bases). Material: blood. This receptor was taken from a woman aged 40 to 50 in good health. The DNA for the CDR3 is TGTGCCACCAGCAGAGATCTGCAGGGGAGCACAGATACGCAGTATTTT. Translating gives CATSRDLQGSTDTQYF.